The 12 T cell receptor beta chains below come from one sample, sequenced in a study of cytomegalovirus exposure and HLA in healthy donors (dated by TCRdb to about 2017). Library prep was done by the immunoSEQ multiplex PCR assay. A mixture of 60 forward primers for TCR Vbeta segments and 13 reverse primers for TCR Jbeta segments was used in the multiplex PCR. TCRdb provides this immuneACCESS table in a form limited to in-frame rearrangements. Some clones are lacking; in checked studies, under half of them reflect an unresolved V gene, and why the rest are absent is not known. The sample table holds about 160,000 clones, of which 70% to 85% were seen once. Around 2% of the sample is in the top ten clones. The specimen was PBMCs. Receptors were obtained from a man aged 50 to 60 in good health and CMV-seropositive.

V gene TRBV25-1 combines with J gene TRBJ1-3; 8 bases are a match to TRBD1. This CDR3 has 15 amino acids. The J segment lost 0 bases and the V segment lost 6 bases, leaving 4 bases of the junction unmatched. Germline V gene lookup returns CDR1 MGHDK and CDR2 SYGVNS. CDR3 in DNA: TGTGCCAGCAGACAGACAGGGGACTCTGGAAACACCATATATTTT. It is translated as CASRQTGDSGNTIYF.

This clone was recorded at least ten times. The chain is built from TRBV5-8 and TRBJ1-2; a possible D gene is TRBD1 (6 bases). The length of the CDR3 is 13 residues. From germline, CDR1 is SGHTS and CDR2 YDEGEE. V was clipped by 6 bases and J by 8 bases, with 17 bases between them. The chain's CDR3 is CASTVGQARGYTF. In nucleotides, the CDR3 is TGTGCCAGCACCGTGGGACAAGCTAGGGGCTACACCTTC. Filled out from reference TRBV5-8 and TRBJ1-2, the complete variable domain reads EAGVTQSPTHLIKTRGQQATLRCSPISGHTSVYWYQQALGLGLQFLLWYDEGEERNRGNFPPRFSGRQFPNYSSELNVNALELEDSALYLCASTVGQARGYTFGSGTRLTVV.

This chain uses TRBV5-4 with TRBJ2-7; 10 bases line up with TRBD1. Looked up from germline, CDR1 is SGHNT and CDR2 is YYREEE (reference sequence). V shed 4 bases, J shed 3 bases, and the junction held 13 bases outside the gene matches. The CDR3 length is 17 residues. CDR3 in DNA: TGTGCCAGCAGCACTAGGCAGAGGGGACAGGGGATCTACGAGCAGTACTTC. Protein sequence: CASSTRQRGQGIYEQYF.

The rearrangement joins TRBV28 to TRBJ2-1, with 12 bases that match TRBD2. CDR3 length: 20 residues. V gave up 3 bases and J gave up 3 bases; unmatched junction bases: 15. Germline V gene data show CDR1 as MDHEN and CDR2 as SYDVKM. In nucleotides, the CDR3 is TGTGCCAGCAGTTTTATCCCTCGCCTAGCGGGGGGGCAAGGCTACAATGAGCAGTTCTTC. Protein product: CASSFIPRLAGGQGYNEQFF.

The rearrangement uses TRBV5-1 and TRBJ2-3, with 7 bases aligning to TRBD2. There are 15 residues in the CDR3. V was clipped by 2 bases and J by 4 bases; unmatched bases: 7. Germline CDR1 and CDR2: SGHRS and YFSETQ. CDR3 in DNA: TGCGCCAGCAGCTTAGCGGGAAAAGGATCAGATACGCAGTATTTT. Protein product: CASSLAGKGSDTQYF.

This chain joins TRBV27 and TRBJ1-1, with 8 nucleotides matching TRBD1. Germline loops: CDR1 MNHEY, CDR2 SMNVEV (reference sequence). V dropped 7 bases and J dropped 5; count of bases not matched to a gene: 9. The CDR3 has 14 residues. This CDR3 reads CASTMTGEGTEAFF. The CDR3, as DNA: TGTGCCAGCACCATGACAGGGGAGGGAACTGAAGCTTTCTTT.

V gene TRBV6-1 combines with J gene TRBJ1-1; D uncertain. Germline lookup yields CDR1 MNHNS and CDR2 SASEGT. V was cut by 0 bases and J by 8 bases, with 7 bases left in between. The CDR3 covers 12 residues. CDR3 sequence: CASSEAFREAFF. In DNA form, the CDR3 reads TGTGCCAGCAGTGAAGCTTTCAGGGAAGCTTTCTTT.

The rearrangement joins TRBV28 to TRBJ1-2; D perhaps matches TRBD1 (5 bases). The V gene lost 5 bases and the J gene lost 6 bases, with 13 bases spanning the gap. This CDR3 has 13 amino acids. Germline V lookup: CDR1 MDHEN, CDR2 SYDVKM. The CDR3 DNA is TGTGCCAGCAGTGGGACGGCGGGGGATGGCTACACCTTC. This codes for CASSGTAGDGYTF.

CDR3 amino acids: CSVEAGADTQYF. The CDR3 DNA reads as TGCAGCGTTGAAGCGGGGGCAGATACGCAGTATTTT. The rearrangement uses TRBV29-1 and TRBJ2-3; tentative D call: TRBD2 (6 bases). This CDR3 is 12 amino acids long. Germline V gene data show CDR1 as SQVTM and CDR2 as ANQGSEA. Trimming took off 1 base at V and 4 bases at J, with 6 bases between the two ends.

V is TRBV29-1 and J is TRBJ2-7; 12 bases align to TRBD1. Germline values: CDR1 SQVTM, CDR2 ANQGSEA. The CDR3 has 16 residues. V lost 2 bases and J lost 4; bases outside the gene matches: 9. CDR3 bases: TGCAGCGTTGAAAGGGGGACAGGGGGCGCGAGGTACGAGCAGTACTTC. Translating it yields CSVERGTGGARYEQYF.

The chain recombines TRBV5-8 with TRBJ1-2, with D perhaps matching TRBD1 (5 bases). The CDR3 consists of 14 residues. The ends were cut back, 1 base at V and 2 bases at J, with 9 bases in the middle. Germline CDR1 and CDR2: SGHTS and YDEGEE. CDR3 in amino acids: CASSLHRINYGYTF. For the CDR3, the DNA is TGTGCCAGCAGCTTGCACAGGATAAACTATGGCTACACCTTC. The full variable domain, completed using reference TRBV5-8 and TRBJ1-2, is EAGVTQSPTHLIKTRGQQATLRCSPISGHTSVYWYQQALGLGLQFLLWYDEGEERNRGNFPPRFSGRQFPNYSSELNVNALELEDSALYLCASSLHRINYGYTFGSGTRLTVV.

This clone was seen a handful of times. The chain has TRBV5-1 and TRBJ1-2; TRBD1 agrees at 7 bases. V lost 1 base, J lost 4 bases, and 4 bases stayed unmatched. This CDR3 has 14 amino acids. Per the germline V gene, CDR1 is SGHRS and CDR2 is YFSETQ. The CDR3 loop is CASSLTGESYGYTF. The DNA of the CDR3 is TGCGCCAGCAGCTTGACAGGGGAGAGCTATGGCTACACCTTC.